The source of this T cell receptor beta chain is a study of T cell responses to AZD1222 COVID-19 vaccine. General study findings and limits: The CD4 TCRs associated with vaccination extended across spike and predominated at 160-218 and 743-854. Repertoires were collected only later (after the peak T cell response had occurred).

Method: immunoSEQ multiplex PCR; TCRdb's copy keeps in-frame clones and lacks some. The sample has 60,000 to 85,000 clones, about 85% seen once. This clone was found a few times. Its antigen remains unknown. The germline CDR1 and CDR2 sequences are SNHLY and FYNNEI. Unmatched junction bases numbered 4, after V lost 0 bases and J lost 7 bases. CDR3 size: 15 residues. The sequence was obtained from an adult in good health. The rearrangement uses TRBV2 and TRBJ2-1, with 9 positions matching TRBD2. Sequences were derived from peripheral blood, sampled on day 0 of AZD1222 vaccination. The chain's CDR3 is CASSEAKTSGNEQFF. CDR3 nucleotides: TGTGCCAGCAGTGAAGCGAAGACTAGCGGAAATGAGCAGTTCTTC.